Each of the 23 T cell receptor beta chains below was sequenced from the same sample in a study. TCRdb re-analysed the 5' RACE reads in MiXCR, keeping a single row per CDR3 protein. The sample lists approximately 60,000 distinct CDR3 sequences; 28% were seen once. Sequencing was performed on tumor-infiltrating memory CD4+ T cells sorted from the breast tumor. Documented subset: memory CD4+ T cells, CD4+CD45RO+CD25-. The receptors shown here come from a female donor with breast cancer.

The rearrangement joins TRBV20-1 to TRBJ2-1; the D is unclear. Germline CDR1 DFQATT, CDR2 SNEGSKA (reference sequence). CDR3 length: 15 residues. The V end was cut by 6 bases, the J end by 8 bases, with 23 bases between. The CDR3 sequence is CSALHPVERADEQFF. CDR3 coding DNA: TGCAGTGCCCTACATCCGGTAGAGCGTGCCGATGAGCAGTTCTTC.

This chain connects TRBV7-8 to TRBJ2-1; D is uncertain. Germline assignment: CDR1 SGHVS and CDR2 FQNEAQ. The V gene lost 5 bases and the J gene lost 3 bases, with 17 bases spanning the gap. The CDR3 loop spans 16 amino acids. CDR3: CASSPLLFEHYNEQFF. CDR3 bases: TGTGCCAGCAGCCCGCTACTTTTCGAGCACTACAATGAGCAGTTCTTC.

As for this clonotype: Given a much more abundant clone one base away, this may be a read error. The chain couples TRBV6-6 to TRBJ1-3; D remains unclear. Germline assignment: CDR1 MNHNY and CDR2 SVGAGI (reference sequence). This CDR3 has 13 amino acids. In DNA form, the CDR3 reads TGTGCCAGCAGGCCAGCATCTGGAAACACCACATATTTT. Translating it yields CASRPASGNTTYF.

Points on this clonotype: Sequence at one end of the junction differs from germline and may be a read error. The chain carries TRBV5-1 and TRBJ1-6; D remains unclear. The germline V gene encodes CDR1 SGHRS and CDR2 YFSETQ. The CDR3 totals 15 residues. CDR3 nucleotides: TGCGCCAGCAGCCTAAGAATCTCCTATAACTCACCCCTCCACTTT. It is translated as CASSLRISYNSPLHF.

This clonotype was recorded a few times. The chain carries TRBV11-2 and TRBJ1-3; 7 nucleotides line up with TRBD1. V lost 3 bases and J lost 3; bases outside the gene matches: 8. The length of the CDR3 is 16 residues. Germline V gene lookup returns CDR1 SGHAT and CDR2 FQNNGV. DNA of the CDR3: TGTGCCAGCAGCTTCGCTGCAGGGGGAAGTGGAAACACCATATATTTT. Translated, it gives CASSFAAGGSGNTIYF.

The genes are TRBV6-1 and TRBJ2-6; 8 bases are a match to TRBD1. This CDR3 has 15 amino acids. Germline V gene data show CDR1 as MNHNS and CDR2 as SASEGT. V lost 9 bases to trimming and J lost 1 base; unmatched junction nucleotides: 5. This CDR3 reads CASGTGGSGANVLTF. The CDR3, as DNA: TGTGCCAGTGGGACAGGAGGTTCTGGGGCCAACGTCCTGACTTTC.

This clonotype was seen a handful of times. V and J are TRBV6-2 or TRBV6-3 and TRBJ2-5; D is undetermined. Deletions cut 2 bases from V and 5 bases from J, with 3 bases between. The CDR3 spans 11 residues. Germline CDR1 and CDR2: MNHEY and SVGEGT. The CDR3 DNA reads TGTGCCAGCAGTTACACGGAGACCCAGTACTTC. Protein product: CASSYTETQYF.

The rearrangement joins TRBV7-3 to TRBJ2-1; D not resolved. Trimming removed 1 base from V and 2 bases from J, with 12 bases in between. From germline, CDR1 is SGHTA and CDR2 FQGTGA. The CDR3 is 16 amino acids. CDR3 residues: CASSLSGNYPYNEQFF. The CDR3 nucleotides are TGTGCCAGCAGCTTAAGTGGCAACTACCCCTACAATGAGCAGTTCTTC.

This clonotype was counted a few times. J is TRBJ1-1 and V is TRBV3-1; D not resolved. Deletions cut 4 bases from V and 3 bases from J, with 6 bases between. The CDR3 covers 12 residues. Germline V gene data show CDR1 as LGHDT and CDR2 as YNNKEL (reference sequence). The CDR3 is CASSRRDTEAFF. Here the CDR3 DNA reads TGTGCCAGCAGCCGGAGGGACACTGAAGCTTTCTTT.

This clonotype was counted at least ten times. Germline and junction disagree at one end, which may indicate a read error. The chain is built from TRBV7-9 and TRBJ2-3; D remains unclear. Germline CDR1 and CDR2: SEHNR and FQNEAQ (reference sequence). CDR3 length: 16 amino acids. The CDR3 loop is CATSLVVGSSTDTQYF. CDR3 coding DNA: TGTGCCACCAGCTTAGTTGTGGGATCGAGCACAGATACGCAGTATTTT.

This clonotype was seen only a few times. The chain recombines TRBV6-1 with TRBJ1-6; perhaps TRBD1 as D (5 bases). The CDR3 extends over 14 amino acids. Trimming stripped 3 bases from V and 5 bases from J, with 8 bases between. The germline CDR1 and CDR2 sequences are MNHNS and SASEGT. For the CDR3, the DNA is TGTGCCAGCAGTGAGGGGACGGATAATTCACCCCTCCACTTT. Translated, it gives CASSEGTDNSPLHF.

This chain links TRBV5-1 with TRBJ2-3; TRBD2 matches at 10 bases. In germline, CDR1 is SGHRS, CDR2 YFSETQ. CDR3 size: 15 residues. V was clipped by 4 bases and J by 1 base; unmatched bases: 3. CDR3 DNA sequence: TGCGCCAGCAGCCGAGGGACTAGCGGCACAGATACGCAGTATTTT. Amino acid sequence: CASSRGTSGTDTQYF.

Comment on this clonotype: Mismatch with germline at one junction end may stem from a read error. The rearrangement joins TRBV6-1 to TRBJ2-7, with D tentatively TRBD1 (5 bases). The germline V gene has CDR1 MNHNS and CDR2 SASEGT. The CDR3 is made up of 13 amino acids. In nucleotides, the CDR3 is TGTGCGAGCAGAAACAGGTTTTTCCTAAAGCAGTACTTC. This translates into CASRNRFFLKQYF.

This clonotype occurred a few times. The genes are TRBV7-2 and TRBJ2-5, with D possibly matching TRBD2 (6 bases). CDR3 length: 14 residues. The V gene's germline CDR1 is SGHTA and CDR2 FQGNSA. V dropped 5 bases and J dropped 1 base, with 11 bases sitting between them. The CDR3, as DNA: TGTGCCAGCAGCCCGGGACTGCTCCAAGAGACCCAGTACTTC. As protein: CASSPGLLQETQYF.

This clonotype was seen a few times. A junction boundary mismatches the germline segment, possibly from a read error. The chain recombines TRBV9 with TRBJ2-1; TRBD2 matches at 8 bases. This CDR3 comprises 15 residues. Germline V gives CDR1 SGDLS, CDR2 YYNGEE. The CDR3 reads CSSSPTSGLYNDQFF. The CDR3 nucleotides read TGTTCCAGCAGCCCTACTAGCGGTCTCTACAATGATCAGTTCTTC. The full variable domain, completed using reference TRBV9 and TRBJ2-1, is DSGVTQTPKHLITATGQRVTLRCSPRSGDLSVYWYQQSLDQGLQFLIQYYNGEERAKGNILERFSAQQFPDLHSELNLSSLELGDSALYFCSSSPTSGLYNDQFFGPGTRLTVL.

This clonotype was seen more than once but under ten times. Germline is not matched at one junction end, which may reflect a read error. The chain joins TRBV7-9 to TRBJ1-1; D is undetermined. Germline V lookup: CDR1 SEHNR, CDR2 FQNEAQ (reference sequence). The CDR3 runs to 14 residues. CDR3 sequence: CAGSSRGSNTEAFF. The CDR3 DNA reads as TGTGCCGGCAGCTCTAGAGGATCGAACACTGAAGCTTTCTTT.

V usage is TRBV20-1 and J usage is TRBJ2-5; TRBD2 agrees at 10 bases. CDR1 and CDR2 from the germline V gene are DFQATT and SNEGSKA (reference sequence). The V gene end was trimmed by 1 base and the J gene end by 5 bases; junction bases not matched to a gene: 7. This CDR3 spans 15 amino acids. The CDR3 nucleotides are TGCAGTGCTAGAGTGGCTAGCGGGAGTCGGGAGACCCAGTACTTC. Translation gives CSARVASGSRETQYF.

The chain is built from TRBV7-9 and TRBJ2-3; D is perhaps TRBD2 (6 bases). CDR1 is SEHNR and CDR2 is FQNEAQ in the germline V gene (reference sequence). The CDR3 is made up of 17 amino acids. Trimming cost V 2 bases and J 3 bases, with 18 bases left between them. The CDR3 DNA reads TGTGCCAGCAGCTTATCAGTCGGGGAGGCGCGAACAGATACGCAGTATTTT. Residues: CASSLSVGEARTDTQYF.

This clonotype was recorded many times. The V and J genes are TRBV6-2 or TRBV6-3 and TRBJ1-1; D call uncertain. The germline V gene has CDR1 MNHEY and CDR2 SVGEGT. Trimming removed 4 bases at V and 1 base at J, with 7 bases between. The length of the CDR3 is 13 residues. Here the CDR3 reads CASSFGKNTEAFF. The CDR3 coding sequence is TGTGCCAGCAGTTTCGGGAAGAACACTGAAGCTTTCTTT.

The V call is TRBV28, the J call TRBJ2-7, with D perhaps TRBD2 (6 bases). Germline V gives CDR1 MDHEN, CDR2 SYDVKM. V lost 5 bases and J 6 bases, leaving 17 bases between the germline ends. The CDR3 sequence is 14 residues long. CDR3 DNA: TGTGCCAGCAGTCTCCCCTCCGGAGGGCGCGAGCAGTACTTC. This gives the protein CASSLPSGGREQYF. The whole variable domain, remainder taken from reference TRBV28 and TRBJ2-7, is DVKVTQSSRYLVKRTGEKVFLECVQDMDHENMFWYRQDPGLGLRLIYFSYDVKMKEKGDIPEGYSVSREKKERFSLILESASTNQTSMYLCASSLPSGGREQYFGPGTRLTVT.

The genes are TRBV7-2 and TRBJ1-1; tentatively, D is TRBD1 (5 bases). The germline V gene has CDR1 SGHTA and CDR2 FQGNSA. Trimming removed 3 bases at V and 4 bases at J, with 15 bases between. The CDR3 extends over 15 amino acids. The CDR3 loop is CASSFSAGSGTEAFF. The CDR3 DNA follows: TGTGCCAGCAGCTTTTCTGCAGGGTCGGGCACTGAAGCTTTCTTT.

The chain employs TRBV5-1 and TRBJ1-2; TRBD1 aligns across 8 bases. Trimming removed 4 bases from V and 0 bases from J; junction bases left unmatched: 11. Germline V lookup: CDR1 SGHRS, CDR2 YFSETQ. CDR3 length equals 17 residues. CDR3 in amino acids: CASSPNPGQATNYGYTF. For the CDR3, the DNA is TGCGCCAGCAGCCCGAATCCGGGACAGGCGACTAACTATGGCTACACCTTC.

The chain uses TRBV18 and TRBJ2-5, with D tentatively TRBD2 (6 bases). The CDR3 has 15 amino acids. Germline CDR1 is KGHSH and CDR2 is LQKENI. The V end was cut by 3 bases, the J end by 2 bases, with 13 bases between. For the CDR3, the DNA is TGTGCCAGCTCACCTGCCCTGGGACTTCAAGAGACCCAGTACTTC. Its translation is CASSPALGLQETQYF.